This T cell receptor beta chain is drawn from a study of blood T cell repertoires in COVID-19. Background on the study: COVID-19 samples from acute and convalescent phases originated in the United States, Italy and Spain.

In the study's own analysis: Counts of nucleated cells, estimated from reference gene primer amplification, were obtained. Some clones are missing from TCRdb's copy, which holds only in-frame ones; the method was immunoSEQ multiplex PCR. Clone size and the V and J calls come from that table; the DNA yielded D and trimming. The sample yields about 140,000 clones, 84% seen once. Participants' reported clinical history set cohort assignment. The CDR3 is 15 amino acids. Germline V gene data show CDR1 as PRHDT and CDR2 as FYEKMQ (reference sequence). Trimming at V came to 3 bases and at J to 2 bases, leaving 1 base not matched to a gene.

The chain is built from TRBV13 and TRBJ2-1, with TRBD2 matching 10 bases. The TCR comes from a woman in her 50s with acute COVID-19. The sample taken for sequencing was PBMCs or T cells enriched from blood (not recorded which). CDR3 loop: CASSFTSGTYNEQFF. CDR3 coding DNA: TGTGCCAGCAGCTTTACTAGCGGGACCTACAATGAGCAGTTCTTC.